The sequence of this TCR beta chain was determined in a study of shared clonotypes between healthy human individuals. Points on this clone: What it binds is not known. Other DNA sequences in this sample translate to the same CDR3.

TCRdb keeps only in-frame clones here, not all; method: immunoSEQ multiplex PCR. The table has 2,500,000 or so clones, approximately 94% seen once; the top ten hold 0.13% to 0.15%. The CDR3 spans 11 residues. CDR1 and CDR2 (germline): MDHEN, SYDVKM. The V end lost 6 bases, the J end lost 3 bases, and 6 bases lay between the germline ends. Notes on the study in general: Rarefaction showed sorted-subset sequencing was incomplete despite large depth.

Sequenced sample: naive CD4+ T cells sorted from blood. Regarding subset: CD45RA+ positively selected. This chain uses TRBV28 with TRBJ2-7, with TRBD1 as a possible D gene (5 bases). The clonotype was recovered from a man aged 18 to 29 in good health. DNA of the CDR3: TGTGCCAGCAGCCAGGGCTACGAGCAGTACTTC. Its translation is CASSQGYEQYF. The full variable domain, its missing parts supplied by reference TRBV28 and TRBJ2-7, is DVKVTQSSRYLVKRTGEKVFLECVQDMDHENMFWYRQDPGLGLRLIYFSYDVKMKEKGDIPEGYSVSREKKERFSLILESASTNQTSMYLCASSQGYEQYFGPGTRLTVT.